This T cell receptor (beta chain) was sequenced during a study of blood T cell repertoires in COVID-19. The wider study: Samples came from the United States, Italy and Spain, spanning acute and convalescent COVID-19.

Per the original data handling: Amplification from reference gene primers served as the basis for estimated nucleated cell counts. Sequencing was performed with immunoSEQ multiplex PCR; in TCRdb, only in-frame clones are kept and a portion is missing. That table is the source of V, J and clone size, and D and trimming were worked out from the DNA. The sample contains around 170,000 clones, about 88% of which appear only once. V was clipped by 3 bases and J by 4 bases, with 12 bases between them. CDR1 and CDR2 from the germline V gene are MNHNS and SASEGT. This CDR3 contains 14 residues. This clonotype originated in a woman aged 25 to 45 with active or convalescent COVID-19. Source material: peripheral blood. The chain uses TRBV6-1 and TRBJ1-2; possible D gene TRBD1, 6 bases. In DNA form, the CDR3 reads TGTGCCAGCAGTGACCCAGACAGGTCCTATGGCTACACCTTC. Translated: CASSDPDRSYGYTF.